This passage covers 4 T cell receptor beta chains from one sample sequenced in a study of CD8+ T cells in alopecia areata. The treatment was: oral pan-JAK inhibitor, 5-10 mg twice daily. Extracted from the samples, RNA was reverse transcribed into cDNA to serve as the sequencing template. The method was immunoSEQ multiplex PCR; TCRdb's version includes in-frame clones alone and lacks a portion of them. The table records about 190,000 clones, 64% of them present only once. Specimen: CD4+ T cells sorted from blood, collected at week 4, from a patient treated with tofacitinib. Receptor source: a human donor with alopecia areata.

This clone was detected once. The chain carries TRBV6-5 and TRBJ2-7; TRBD1 matches at 8 bases. This CDR3 has 15 residues. Germline trimming cut 2 bases from V and 4 bases from J; bases unmatched to any gene: 7. Per the germline V gene, CDR1 is MNHEY and CDR2 is SVGAGI. In DNA form, the CDR3 reads TGTGCCAGCAGTTACCCCACAGGGGGGAATTACGAGCAGTACTTC. Translated, it gives CASSYPTGGNYEQYF.

V is TRBV29-1 and J is TRBJ1-5, with D possibly TRBD1 on 6 matching bases. V was clipped by 7 bases and J by 2 bases, with 18 bases between them. Germline CDR1 is SQVTM and CDR2 is ANQGSEA. The CDR3 spans 15 residues. DNA of the CDR3: TGCAGCGGTTTGGGGGCTCGAGTCGGCAATCAGCCCCAGCATTTT. Protein: CSGLGARVGNQPQHF.

This clone has just a few counts. The chain's CDR3 is CASSGQNTGELFF. CDR3 sequence (DNA): TGTGCCAGCAGTGGACAGAACACCGGGGAGCTGTTTTTT. The chain couples TRBV2 to TRBJ2-2; no definite D call. The CDR3 sequence is 13 residues long. Germline V gene lookup returns CDR1 SNHLY and CDR2 FYNNEI. Trimming stripped 4 bases from V and 1 base from J, with 4 bases between.

This rearrangement joins TRBV2 to TRBJ1-5, with a possible D match to TRBD1 (5 bases). V was cut by 3 bases and J by 0 bases, with 6 bases left in between. Germline CDR1 and CDR2: SNHLY and FYNNEI. This CDR3 comprises 14 residues. CDR3 in amino acids: CASSDRVSNQPQHF. CDR3 bases: TGTGCCAGCAGTGACAGGGTTAGCAATCAGCCCCAGCATTTT.